The clone carrying this TCR beta chain was recorded many times. Its antigen remains unidentified. The CDR3 runs to 16 residues. From germline, CDR1 is SNHLY and CDR2 FYNNEI. V was clipped by 6 bases and J by 5 bases, with 23 bases between them. This sample was included in a study of beta chain features in type 1 diabetes. What was sequenced were expressed TCRB transcripts, since all of the isolated RNA had been reverse transcribed. Assay: immunoSEQ multiplex PCR; the TCRdb copy retains only in-frame clones and omits some. The repertoire consists of about 140,000 clones, with roughly 10% occurring once and the leading ten covering about 0.6%. Overall study findings and caveats: PCR might favor shorter templates, equally in patients and controls.

The chain carries TRBV2 and TRBJ2-7; D perhaps matches TRBD1 (6 bases). The TCR comes from a woman aged 40 to 50 in good health. Sample: central memory CD4+ T cells from blood. The CDR3 reads CASRPTYRAPRNEQYF. In DNA, the CDR3 is TGTGCCAGCAGGCCGACCTACAGGGCCCCTAGGAACGAGCAGTACTTC.